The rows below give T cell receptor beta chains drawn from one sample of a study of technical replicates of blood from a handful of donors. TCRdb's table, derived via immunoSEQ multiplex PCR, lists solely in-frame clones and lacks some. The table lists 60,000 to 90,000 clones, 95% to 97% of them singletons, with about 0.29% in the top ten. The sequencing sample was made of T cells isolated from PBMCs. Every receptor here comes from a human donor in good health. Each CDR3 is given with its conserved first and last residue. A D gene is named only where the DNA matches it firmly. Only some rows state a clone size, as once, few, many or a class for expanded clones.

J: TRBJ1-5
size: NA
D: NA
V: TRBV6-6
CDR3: CASSPDRDQPQHF
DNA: TGTGCCAGCAGTCCTGACCGGGATCAGCCCCAGCATTTT

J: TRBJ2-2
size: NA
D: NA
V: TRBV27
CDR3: CASSPGFAVGGELFF
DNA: TGTGCCAGCAGTCCCGGCTTCGCGGTTGGCGGGGAGCTGTTTTTT

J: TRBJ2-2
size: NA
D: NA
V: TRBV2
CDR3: CASSERFSKQAGELFF
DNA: TGTGCCAGCAGTGAAAGGTTTTCGAAACAGGCCGGGGAGCTGTTTTTT

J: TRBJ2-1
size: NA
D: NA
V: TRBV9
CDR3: CASSVFSPERDEQFF
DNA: TGTGCCAGCAGCGTATTTAGCCCAGAGCGGGATGAGCAGTTCTTC

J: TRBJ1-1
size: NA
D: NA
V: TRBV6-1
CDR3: CASTKGESNTEAFF
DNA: TGTGCCAGCACAAAGGGGGAAAGTAACACTGAAGCTTTCTTT

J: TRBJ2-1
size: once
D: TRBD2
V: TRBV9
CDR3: CASSVDLAVNEQFF
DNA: TGTGCCAGCAGCGTAGACCTAGCGGTCAATGAGCAGTTCTTC

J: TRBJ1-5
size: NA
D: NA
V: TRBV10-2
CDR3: CASSAGVRQPQHF
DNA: TGCGCCAGCAGTGCAGGGGTAAGGCAGCCCCAGCATTTT

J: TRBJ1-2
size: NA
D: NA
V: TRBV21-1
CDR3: CASSSRGFGYTF
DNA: TGTGCCAGCAGCAGCAGGGGATTTGGCTACACCTTC

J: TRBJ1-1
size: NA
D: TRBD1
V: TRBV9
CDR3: CASSVGLGDRQAFF
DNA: TGTGCCAGCAGCGTAGGTTTAGGGGACAGACAAGCTTTCTTT

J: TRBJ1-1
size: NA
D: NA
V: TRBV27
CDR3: CASSFDRSEAFF
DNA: TGTGCCAGCAGTTTCGACAGGTCTGAAGCTTTCTTT

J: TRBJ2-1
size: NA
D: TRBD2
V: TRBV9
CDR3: CASSATSGTYNEQFF
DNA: TGTGCCAGCAGCGCCACTAGCGGAACCTACAATGAGCAGTTCTTC

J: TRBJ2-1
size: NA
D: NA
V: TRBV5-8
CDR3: CASSSPPLNEQFF
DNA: TGTGCCAGCAGCTCCCCTCCCCTCAATGAGCAGTTCTTC

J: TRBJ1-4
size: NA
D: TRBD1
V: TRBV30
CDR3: CAWSTDGQGNEKLFF
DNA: TGTGCCTGGAGTACAGACGGACAGGGAAATGAAAAACTGTTTTTT

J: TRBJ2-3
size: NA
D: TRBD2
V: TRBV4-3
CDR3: CASSQGLGTSSEDTQYF
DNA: TGCGCCAGCAGCCAAGGGCTAGGGACTAGCTCTGAGGATACGCAGTATTTT

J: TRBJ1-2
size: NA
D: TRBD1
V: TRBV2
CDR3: CASRGTGGRSGYTF
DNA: TGTGCCAGCAGGGGAACAGGGGGCAGAAGTGGCTACACCTTC

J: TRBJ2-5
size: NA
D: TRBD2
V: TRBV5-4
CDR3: CASGLAGGQETQYF
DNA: TGTGCCAGCGGACTAGCGGGAGGCCAAGAGACCCAGTACTTC

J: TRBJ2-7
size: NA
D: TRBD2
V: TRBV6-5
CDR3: CASSYSYTLREGEQYF
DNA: TGTGCCAGCAGTTACTCCTATACGCTAAGGGAGGGCGAGCAGTACTTC

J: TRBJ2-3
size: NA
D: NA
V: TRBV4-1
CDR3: CASSVQGLPTDTQYF
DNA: TGCGCCAGCAGCGTTCAGGGTCTACCCACAGATACGCAGTATTTT

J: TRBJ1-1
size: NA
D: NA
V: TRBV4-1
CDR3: CASSPTGNTEAFF
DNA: TGCGCCAGCAGCCCAACAGGGAACACTGAAGCTTTCTTT

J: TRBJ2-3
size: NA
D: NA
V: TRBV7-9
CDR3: CASTDRTDTQYF
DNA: TGTGCCAGCACAGATCGAACAGATACGCAGTATTTT

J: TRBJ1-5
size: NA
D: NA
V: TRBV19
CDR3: CASSIDGSGAQHF
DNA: TGTGCCAGTAGTATAGATGGGTCCGGGGCCCAGCATTTT

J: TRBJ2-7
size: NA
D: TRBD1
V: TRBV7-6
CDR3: CASSPGTGYEQYF
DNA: TGTGCCAGCAGCCCGGGGACAGGCTACGAGCAGTACTTC

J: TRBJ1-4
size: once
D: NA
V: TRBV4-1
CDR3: CASSTGRDTATNEKLFF
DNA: TGCGCCAGCAGCACAGGCCGGGACACCGCAACTAATGAAAAACTGTTTTTT

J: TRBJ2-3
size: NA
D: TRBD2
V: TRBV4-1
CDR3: CASSQDSVLAGDTQYF
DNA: TGCGCCAGCAGCCAAGACTCGGTTCTAGCGGGAGATACGCAGTATTTT

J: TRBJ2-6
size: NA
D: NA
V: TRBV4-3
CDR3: CASSQEGGRSSGANVLTF
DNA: TGCGCCAGCAGCCAAGAAGGAGGCAGATCCTCTGGGGCCAACGTCCTGACTTTC

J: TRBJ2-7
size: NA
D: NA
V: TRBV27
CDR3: CASSFQGPYEQYF
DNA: TGTGCCAGCAGTTTCCAGGGGCCTTACGAGCAGTACTTC

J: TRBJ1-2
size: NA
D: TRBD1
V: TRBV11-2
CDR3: CASSPDRDFGYGYTF
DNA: TGTGCCAGCAGTCCCGACAGGGACTTCGGCTATGGCTACACCTTC

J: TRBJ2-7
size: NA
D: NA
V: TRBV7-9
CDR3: CASSLSYEQYF
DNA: TGTGCCAGCAGTCTCTCCTACGAGCAGTACTTC

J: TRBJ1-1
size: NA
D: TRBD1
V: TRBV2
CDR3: CASLGQGRSMNTEAFF
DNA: TGTGCCAGCCTAGGACAGGGAAGGAGTATGAACACTGAAGCTTTCTTT

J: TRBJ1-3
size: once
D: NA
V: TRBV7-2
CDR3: CASSFRTTGNTIYF
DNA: TGTGCCAGCAGCTTCAGGACTACTGGAAACACCATATATTTT

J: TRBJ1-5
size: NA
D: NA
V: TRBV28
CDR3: CASSLGQGNQPQHF
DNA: TGTGCCAGCAGTTTAGGGCAGGGCAATCAGCCCCAGCATTTT

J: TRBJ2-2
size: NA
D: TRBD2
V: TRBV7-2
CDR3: CASSWSGRGTGELFF
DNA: TGTGCCAGCAGCTGGAGCGGGAGGGGTACCGGGGAGCTGTTTTTT